The 21 T cell receptor beta chains presented below share a single source sample, sequenced in a study of somatic mutations in cytotoxic T cells in rheumatoid arthritis. Produced via immunoSEQ multiplex PCR; TCRdb's table is partial and in-frame only. The data show thousands of clones, with about 80% seen just once and over 65% held by the top ten. The sequenced sample was CD8+ T cells sorted from blood, obtained at a follow-up visit. Receptor source: a man aged 35 to 55 with rheumatoid arthritis.

The chain employs TRBV2 and TRBJ1-2; the match to TRBD1 covers 7 bases. The CDR3 totals 13 residues. Germline CDR1 reads SNHLY; CDR2 reads FYNNEI. J gave up 4 bases and V 7 bases, and 6 bases lay outside the gene matches. CDR3 residues: CASIRTGTYGYTF. Written as DNA, the CDR3 is TGTGCCAGCATTCGGACAGGTACCTATGGCTACACCTTC.

Only a few counts were recorded for this clone. This chain connects TRBV30 to TRBJ2-1; D not resolved. The V gene lost 0 bases and the J gene lost 8 bases, with 8 bases spanning the gap. The CDR3 has 12 amino acids. Germline CDR1 GTSNPN, CDR2 SVGIG (reference sequence). The CDR3 bases are TGTGCCTGGAGTGTTATCGGAGATGAGCAGTTCTTC. Its translation is CAWSVIGDEQFF.

The J gene is TRBJ2-5, the V gene TRBV4-1; D is ambiguous. The CDR3 loop spans 13 amino acids. Looked up from germline, CDR1 is MGHRA and CDR2 is YSYEKL. Trimming pared 4 bases from V and 5 bases from J, leaving 11 bases between. DNA for the CDR3: TGCGCCAGCAGCCCTCGCACCTGGGAGACCCAGTACTTC. Protein product: CASSPRTWETQYF.

The chain recombines TRBV2 with TRBJ2-3; TRBD2 is a possible D gene (6 bases). V gave up 7 bases and J gave up 1 base, with 15 bases separating them. The CDR3 has 15 amino acids. Per the germline V gene, CDR1 is SNHLY and CDR2 is FYNNEI. CDR3 residues: CASTRTERGTDTQYF. For the CDR3, the DNA is TGTGCCAGCACCAGGACCGAGCGGGGCACAGATACGCAGTATTTT. Using reference TRBV2 and TRBJ2-3 for the parts outside the CDR3, the full variable domain is EPEVTQTPSHQVTQMGQEVILRCVPISNHLYFYWYRQILGQKVEFLVSFYNNEISEKSEIFDDQFSVERPDGSNFTLKIRSTKLEDSAMYFCASTRTERGTDTQYFGPGTRLTVL.

The chain joins TRBV5-4 to TRBJ1-2, with 7 bases fitting TRBD1. The CDR3 sequence is 14 residues long. CDR1 is SGHNT, CDR2 YYREEE, per germline (reference sequence). Trimming cost V 3 bases and J 4 bases; bases outside gene matches: 6. The CDR3 protein is CASSSRQGGYGYTF. DNA for the CDR3: TGTGCCAGCAGCTCCCGACAGGGTGGCTATGGCTACACCTTC.

This rearrangement joins TRBV5-4 to TRBJ2-1, with 8 bases identical to TRBD2. The germline V gene has CDR1 SGHNT and CDR2 YYREEE (reference sequence). The junction had 5 bases not matched to a gene; V was cut back by 4 bases and J by 5 bases. The CDR3 contains 14 residues. CDR3 sequence (DNA): TGTGCCAGCAGCGCGGGACTAGGGGACAATGAGCAGTTCTTC. Protein sequence: CASSAGLGDNEQFF.

The V gene is TRBV27, the J gene TRBJ2-7; the match to TRBD2 covers 8 bases. J lost 2 bases, V lost 0 bases, and 3 bases had no gene match. Germline CDR1 reads MNHEY; CDR2 reads SMNVEV (reference sequence). The CDR3 consists of 15 residues. The CDR3 nucleotides are TGTGCCAGCAGTTTATCTAGCGGGACTGCCTACGAGCAGTACTTC. It codes for CASSLSSGTAYEQYF.

The gene calls are TRBV28 and TRBJ2-2; 10 bases line up with TRBD1. This CDR3 has 15 amino acids. In germline, CDR1 is MDHEN, CDR2 SYDVKM. V shed 6 bases and J 3 bases; nucleotides not matched to a gene: 4. This chain's CDR3 is CASRSGQGDTGELFF. For the CDR3, the DNA is TGTGCCAGCAGATCCGGACAGGGGGACACCGGGGAGCTGTTTTTT. The full variable domain, completed using reference TRBV28 and TRBJ2-2, is DVKVTQSSRYLVKRTGEKVFLECVQDMDHENMFWYRQDPGLGLRLIYFSYDVKMKEKGDIPEGYSVSREKKERFSLILESASTNQTSMYLCASRSGQGDTGELFFGEGSRLTVL.

This clone turned up a few times. The CDR3 here is CAIIQDRGTEAFF. Here the CDR3 DNA reads TGTGCCATCATCCAGGACAGGGGCACTGAAGCTTTCTTT. The V gene is TRBV10-3, the J gene TRBJ1-1; 9 bases map to TRBD1. CDR1 and CDR2 from the germline V gene are ENHRY and SYGVKD. Unmatched junction bases numbered 4, after V lost 7 bases and J lost 4 bases. The CDR3 runs 13 residues.

The V and J genes are TRBV27 and TRBJ1-2; possible D gene TRBD1, 5 bases. Trimming removed 1 base from V and 4 bases from J, with 10 bases in between. The germline CDR1 and CDR2 sequences are MNHEY and SMNVEV (reference sequence). This CDR3 contains 14 residues. The chain's CDR3 is CASSLFAGGYGYTF. The CDR3 coding sequence is TGTGCCAGCAGTTTATTCGCCGGGGGCTATGGCTACACCTTC.

This chain joins TRBV19 and TRBJ2-2, with a tentative D call TRBD2 (5 bases). The germline V gene encodes CDR1 LNHDA and CDR2 SQIVND (reference sequence). Trimming took 6 bases from V and 4 from J, leaving 15 bases between them. The CDR3 is 15 amino acids. CDR3 region: CASSQERLSTGELFF. The CDR3 DNA reads as TGTGCCAGTAGCCAAGAGAGACTAAGCACCGGGGAGCTGTTTTTT.

This clone was detected only once. The chain has TRBV27 and TRBJ1-3; possible D gene TRBD1, 5 bases. Trimming removed 6 bases at V and 0 bases at J, with 12 bases between. The germline CDR1 and CDR2 sequences are MNHEY and SMNVEV (reference sequence). The CDR3 has 15 residues. Here the CDR3 reads CASRGGTYSGNTIYF. The DNA for the CDR3 is TGTGCCAGCAGAGGAGGGACCTACTCTGGAAACACCATATATTTT.

This clone occurred once. The chain links TRBV6-1 to TRBJ1-1; D is uncertain. Trimming left V 7 bases short and J 4 bases short, with 7 bases between. The CDR3 sequence is 11 residues long. Germline assignment: CDR1 MNHNS and CDR2 SASEGT. The DNA of the CDR3 is TGTGCCAGCATCAGGCCCACTGAAGCTTTCTTT. Encoded protein: CASIRPTEAFF.

The chain is built from TRBV4-2 and TRBJ1-1; D not resolved. V was trimmed by 8 bases and J by 5 bases, leaving 9 bases between them. Germline CDR1 and CDR2: LGHNA and YNFKEQ. This CDR3 has 11 residues. CDR3 sequence (DNA): TGTGCCAGCCTGTGGAAGACTGAAGCTTTCTTT. Its protein is CASLWKTEAFF.

The chain recombines TRBV14 with TRBJ2-7; 7 bases are shared with TRBD2. The CDR3 covers 13 residues. V shed 3 bases and J 6 bases; nucleotides not matched to a gene: 5. The germline gives CDR1 SGHDN, CDR2 FVKESK. Here the CDR3 DNA reads TGTGCCAGCAGCCAGCGGGAGTTCTCCGAGCAGTACTTC. Translating gives CASSQREFSEQYF. The full variable domain, its missing parts supplied by reference TRBV14 and TRBJ2-7, is EAGVTQFPSHSVIEKGQTVTLRCDPISGHDNLYWYRRVMGKEIKFLLHFVKESKQDESGMPNNRFLAERTGGTYSTLKVQPAELEDSGVYFCASSQREFSEQYFGPGTRLTVT.

This chain links TRBV9 with TRBJ2-6, with D possibly being TRBD1 (7 bases). V was clipped by 3 bases and J by 10 bases, with 11 bases between them. Per the germline V gene, CDR1 is SGDLS and CDR2 is YYNGEE. CDR3 length equals 13 residues. DNA for the CDR3: TGTGCCAGCAGCGGGGGGGACAGTAACGTCCTGACTTTC. As protein: CASSGGDSNVLTF. Supplemented by reference TRBV9 and TRBJ2-6, the full variable domain reads DSGVTQTPKHLITATGQRVTLRCSPRSGDLSVYWYQQSLDQGLQFLIQYYNGEERAKGNILERFSAQQFPDLHSELNLSSLELGDSALYFCASSGGDSNVLTFGAGSRLTVL.

The chain recombines TRBV5-8 with TRBJ2-7; a possible D gene is TRBD1 (6 bases). The V and J ends lost 0 bases and 2 bases respectively, with 12 bases between them. The CDR3 consists of 15 residues. The germline V gene encodes CDR1 SGHTS and CDR2 YDEGEE. DNA for the CDR3: TGTGCCAGCAGCTTGGCCAGGGGCCTCACCTACGAGCAGTACTTC. Translation: CASSLARGLTYEQYF.

J is TRBJ2-7 and V is TRBV14; no firm D call. V lost 1 base and J lost 0, with 7 bases in between. The CDR3 is made up of 14 amino acids. Germline V gives CDR1 SGHDN, CDR2 FVKESK. The CDR3, as DNA: TGTGCCAGCAGCCAAGCCAGGAGCTCCTACGAGCAGTACTTC. It is translated as CASSQARSSYEQYF.

The chain links TRBV25-1 to TRBJ1-2; D is ambiguous. This CDR3 comprises 12 residues. Looked up from germline, CDR1 is MGHDK and CDR2 is SYGVNS. V dropped 2 bases and J dropped 4 bases, with 5 bases sitting between them. The CDR3 here is CASSEGVYGYTF. CDR3 coding DNA: TGTGCCAGCAGTGAAGGTGTCTATGGCTACACCTTC.

This rearrangement joins TRBV27 to TRBJ2-5; D remains unclear. Germline assignment: CDR1 MNHEY and CDR2 SMNVEV (reference sequence). The ends were cut back, 2 bases at V and 2 bases at J, with 9 bases in the middle. The CDR3 totals 14 residues. The CDR3 spells CASSLRRKQETQYF. The DNA of the CDR3 is TGTGCCAGCAGTTTACGTAGGAAACAAGAGACCCAGTACTTC.

V is TRBV9 and J is TRBJ2-1, with 10 bases aligning to TRBD2. The CDR3 extends over 17 amino acids. The J segment lost 8 bases and the V segment lost 3 bases, leaving 14 bases of the junction unmatched. Germline V gene lookup returns CDR1 SGDLS and CDR2 YYNGEE. CDR3 bases: TGTGCCAGCAGCGATGTTCCTAGCGGGGGCGCCCAATATGAGCAGTTCTTC. Amino acids: CASSDVPSGGAQYEQFF.